This TCR beta chain was recorded in a study of blood T cell repertoires in COVID-19. Generated by immunoSEQ multiplex PCR, the TCRdb table keeps only in-frame clones and is missing some. The table lists 240,000 or so clones, roughly 76% of them singletons. This receptor was taken from a woman older than 75 with COVID-19, enrolled during active disease. The sample was peripheral blood.

CDR3 in DNA: TGTGCCATCAGCAGACAGGGGAACACAGATACGCAGTATTTT. This encodes CAISRQGNTDTQYF. The chain is built from TRBV10-3 and TRBJ2-3; TRBD1 matches at 8 bases. CDR1 is ENHRY, CDR2 SYGVKD, per germline. J gave up 2 bases and V 6 bases, and 4 bases lay outside the gene matches. This CDR3 has 14 amino acids.